The source of this T cell receptor (beta chain) is a study of Graves' ophthalmopathy and Graves' hyperthyroidism. RNA transcripts were the source from which TCR beta CDR3 regions were amplified. An initial RT-PCR round employing HTBI primers preceded a second-round multiplex PCR. TCRdb re-analysed the multiplex PCR reads in MiXCR, keeping a single row per CDR3 protein. The data show about 500,000 distinct CDR3 sequences, about 40% seen once. Trimming removed 1 base from V and 0 bases from J, with 17 bases in between. Per the germline V gene, CDR1 is SEHNR and CDR2 is FQNEAQ (reference sequence). The CDR3 runs 18 residues. For this clonotype: Its antigen remains unknown.

Whole-study results and caveats: Progression of ophthalmopathy was predicted by the model with roughly 70% sensitivity and 72% to 85% specificity.

This chain connects TRBV7-9 to TRBJ2-3, with D perhaps given as TRBD1 or TRBD2 (5 bases each). Sequencing was performed on peripheral blood or thyroid tissue (not recorded which). The sequence was collected from an adult man with Graves' hyperthyroidism. As DNA, the CDR3 is TGTGCCAGCAGCTTAGGACGAGGGGCGTCCCCTAGCACAGATACGCAGTATTTT. It specifies CASSLGRGASPSTDTQYF.